This T cell receptor (beta chain) derives from a study of T cell changes during pregnancy in multiple sclerosis. The CDR3 sequence is 16 residues long. V was pared by 2 bases and J by 0 bases, with 13 bases between. Germline CDR1 reads SGHRS; CDR2 reads YFSETQ. This table comes from immunoSEQ multiplex PCR, and its TCRdb copy is limited to in-frame clones, with some not included. Among 70,000 to 95,000 clones listed, approximately 90% were seen once. The chain uses TRBV5-1 and TRBJ2-3; perhaps TRBD2 as D (7 bases). Sample: CD4+ T cells from peripheral blood mononuclear cells, taken in the second trimester of pregnancy. The TCR sequence derives from a female donor with multiple sclerosis, enrolled in a pregnancy study. This CDR3 is CASSLRGGPSTDTQYF. The CDR3 DNA sequence: TGCGCCAGCAGCTTAAGGGGGGGGCCTAGCACAGATACGCAGTATTTT. The full variable domain, in which reference TRBV5-1 and TRBJ2-3 provide the parts outside the CDR3, is KAGVTQTPRYLIKTRGQQVTLSCSPISGHRSVSWYQQTPGQGLQFLFEYFSETQRNKGNFPGRFSGRQFSNSRSEMNVSTLELGDSALYLCASSLRGGPSTDTQYFGPGTRLTVL.